The 26 T cell receptor beta chains listed next were all sequenced from one sample in a study of blood T cells in healthy people across ages. Together with a sample-barcoded 5' primer, a J-beta primer mix was included in a second PCR lasting about 7 to 11 cycles. TCRdb analysed the 5' RACE reads with MiXCR anew, one entry per CDR3 protein. The sample has 780,000 or so distinct CDR3 sequences, around a quarter seen once; the top ten hold approximately 4%. These data are also associated with another study on T cells of mothers and their children.

Sequencing was carried out using blood. Receptors originate from a boy aged 5-17 years in good health.

This clonotype has only a few counts. The chain joins TRBV6-6 to TRBJ1-4; D is unclear. The CDR3 covers 15 residues. V was cut by 4 bases and J by 3 bases, with 12 bases left in between. The germline V gene has CDR1 MNHNY and CDR2 SVGAGI (reference sequence). This chain's CDR3 is CASSLVRGANEKLFF. CDR3 coding DNA: TGTGCCAGCAGTTTAGTCCGGGGTGCTAATGAAAAACTGTTTTTT.

This clonotype was observed a handful of times. The chain carries TRBV20-1 and TRBJ2-3; perhaps TRBD2 as D (5 bases). The V gene's germline CDR1 is DFQATT and CDR2 SNEGSKA (reference sequence). This CDR3 spans 15 amino acids. Trimming cost V 2 bases and J 0 bases, with 12 bases left between them. The DNA of the CDR3 is TGCAGTGCTAGAAGTAGCGCGGTTAGCACAGATACGCAGTATTTT. Translating it yields CSARSSAVSTDTQYF.

This clonotype occurred a few times. This sequence joins TRBV4-2 and TRBJ1-1, with unresolved D. The CDR3 covers 16 residues. Trimming stripped 0 bases from V and 1 base from J, with 12 bases between. Per germline, CDR1 LGHNA and CDR2 YNFKEQ. The CDR3 region is CASSQDLWAANTEAFF. The DNA for the CDR3 is TGTGCCAGCAGCCAAGATTTATGGGCGGCGAACACTGAAGCTTTCTTT.

This clonotype came up a few times. The chain joins TRBV4-3 to TRBJ1-4, with D tentatively TRBD1 (5 bases). Germline loops: CDR1 LGHNA, CDR2 YSLEER. V gave up 0 bases and J gave up 10 bases, with 9 bases separating them. The CDR3 has 13 residues. CDR3 protein: CASSQDSGGKLFF. CDR3 sequence (DNA): TGCGCCAGCAGCCAAGATTCCGGGGGAAAACTGTTTTTT.

This clonotype was counted many times. The rearrangement uses TRBV7-2 and TRBJ1-2; 10 bases match TRBD1. The germline gives CDR1 SGHTA, CDR2 FQGNSA. The CDR3 contains 17 residues. Losses at the gene ends were 5 bases for V and 8 bases for J; bases not matched to a gene: 17. CDR3 loop: CASSIKPTGGTGAGYTF. The CDR3 DNA sequence: TGTGCCAGCAGCATAAAGCCAACGGGGGGGACAGGGGCCGGCTACACCTTC.

This clonotype was recorded a few times. This chain connects TRBV4-3 to TRBJ1-6, with TRBD1 matching 7 bases. V was pared by 6 bases and J by 3 bases, with 5 bases of the junction left unmatched. Germline CDR1 LGHNA, CDR2 YSLEER. CDR3 length: 15 residues. This CDR3 reads CASRLRDSYNSPLHF. DNA of the CDR3: TGCGCCAGCAGACTCCGGGACAGCTATAATTCACCCCTCCACTTT.

This clonotype was observed many times. The rearrangement joins TRBV4-3 to TRBJ2-4, with TRBD1 matching 8 bases. The junction had 12 bases not matched to a gene; V was cut back by 0 bases and J by 8 bases. From germline, CDR1 is LGHNA and CDR2 YSLEER. This CDR3 has 17 residues. CDR3 in amino acids: CASSQDLGGQGRDIQYF. The CDR3 nucleotides read TGCGCCAGCAGCCAAGATCTGGGAGGACAGGGAAGGGACATTCAGTACTTC.

The genes are TRBV15 and TRBJ2-6; D is unresolved. CDR3 size: 15 residues. Germline CDR1 and CDR2: LNHNV and YYDKDF (reference sequence). Trimming stripped 0 bases from V and 4 bases from J, with 7 bases between. The chain's CDR3 is CATSRDNTGANVLTF. The CDR3 nucleotides are TGTGCCACCAGCAGAGATAATACCGGGGCCAACGTCCTGACTTTC.

As for this clonotype: One end of the junction varies from germline; a read error may be responsible. This chain joins TRBV28 and TRBJ1-1; 7 nucleotides align to TRBD1. CDR1 and CDR2 from the germline V gene are MDHEN and SYDVKM. The CDR3 loop spans 14 amino acids. CDR3 residues: CASSFRQGVTEASF. CDR3 nucleotides: TGTGCCAGCAGTTTCCGACAGGGTGTCACTGAAGCTTCCTTT.

The chain has TRBV14 and TRBJ2-7; the match to TRBD1 covers 7 bases. CDR1 and CDR2 (germline): SGHDN, FVKESK. The CDR3 has 14 residues. Trimming at V came to 8 bases and at J to 3 bases, leaving 10 bases not matched to a gene. The CDR3 sequence is CASARRQGIYEQYF. The CDR3 DNA follows: TGTGCCAGCGCCCGTAGACAGGGTATCTACGAGCAGTACTTC.

The chain employs TRBV24-1 and TRBJ2-2; 9 bases line up with TRBD1. This CDR3 comprises 18 residues. The junction had 13 bases not matched to a gene; V was cut back by 4 bases and J by 5 bases. Per the germline V gene, CDR1 is KGHDR and CDR2 is SFDVKD. CDR3 in DNA: TGTGCCACCAGTGAATCCCCGGGACAGGGTCCTCAGACCGGGGAGCTGTTTTTT. It encodes CATSESPGQGPQTGELFF.

As concerns this clonotype: Relative to the germline gene, one junction end is altered; a read error may explain this. The genes are TRBV6-5 and TRBJ1-2; no clear D gene. Germline V gene sequence: CDR1 MNHEY, CDR2 SVGAGI. The CDR3 totals 14 residues. CDR3 loop: CASSYSAGKYGYAF. CDR3 sequence (DNA): TGTGCCAGCAGTTACTCAGCAGGAAAGTATGGCTACGCCTTC.

This rearrangement joins TRBV20-1 to TRBJ2-5; D is perhaps TRBD1 (6 bases). The V gene's germline CDR1 is DFQATT and CDR2 SNEGSKA (reference sequence). CDR3 length equals 14 residues. V was shortened by 4 bases and J by 5 bases, with 17 bases between the two germline ends. Here the CDR3 DNA reads TGCAGTGCTACCAGATCGTCGCAGGGGGAGACCCAGTACTTC. This codes for CSATRSSQGETQYF.

This clonotype was seen only a few times. The genes are TRBV5-1 and TRBJ2-2; D unclear. Germline V lookup: CDR1 SGHRS, CDR2 YFSETQ. The CDR3 runs 16 residues. Trimming stripped 4 bases from V and 2 bases from J, with 15 bases between. CDR3 protein: CASSPLGLPNTGELFF. CDR3 in DNA: TGCGCCAGCAGCCCGCTCGGTCTCCCAAACACCGGGGAGCTGTTTTTT.

This clonotype occurred a few times. The rearrangement uses TRBV12-3 or TRBV12-4 and TRBJ1-1; D is unclear. V dropped 7 bases and J dropped 4 bases, with 13 bases sitting between them. This CDR3 contains 13 residues. The CDR3 DNA sequence: TGTGCCAGCACGGTGACATGGGGCACTGAAGCTTTCTTT. The encoded protein is CASTVTWGTEAFF.

The chain is built from TRBV28 and TRBJ2-5, with a tentative D call TRBD1 (5 bases). The J call may be faulty, since TRBJ2-1 better matches the DNA end. Germline CDR1 MDHEN, CDR2 SYDVKM. The CDR3 is 14 amino acids. CDR3 in amino acids: CASSLWQGDNEQFF. DNA of the CDR3: TGTGCCAGCAGTTTATGGCAGGGCGACAATGAGCAGTTCTTC.

Only a few counts were recorded for this clonotype. The rearrangement joins TRBV28 to TRBJ2-1; 8 bases align to TRBD2. The DNA matches TRBJ2-5 better at its end, which makes the J call doubtful. CDR1 and CDR2 (germline): MDHEN, SYDVKM. The CDR3 consists of 16 residues. CDR3 residues: CASSFPGRAGTETQYF. CDR3 in DNA: TGTGCCAGCAGTTTTCCCGGGAGGGCAGGCACGGAGACCCAGTACTTC.

CDR3 nucleotide sequence: TGCAGTGCTAGTAGCGGGGGGGCCTCCTACGAGCAGTACTTC. Its translation: CSASSGGASYEQYF. This chain links TRBV20-1 with TRBJ2-7; TRBD2 matches at 11 bases. The CDR3 has 14 amino acids. Losses at the gene ends were 3 bases for V and 0 bases for J; bases not matched to a gene: 1. Germline assignment: CDR1 DFQATT and CDR2 SNEGSKA (reference sequence).

The chain couples TRBV20-1 to TRBJ2-7; D is unclear. The CDR3 runs to 13 residues. V dropped 1 base and J dropped 4 bases, with 11 bases sitting between them. CDR1 is DFQATT, CDR2 SNEGSKA, per germline (reference sequence). CDR3 protein: CSARGFAVYEQYF. DNA for the CDR3: TGCAGTGCTAGAGGATTCGCTGTTTACGAGCAGTACTTC.

This chain uses TRBV6-1 with TRBJ1-2, with 9 bases fitting TRBD1. Germline CDR1 is MNHNS and CDR2 is SASEGT. The J segment lost 5 bases and the V segment lost 1 base, leaving 5 bases of the junction unmatched. CDR3 length: 15 amino acids. In DNA, the CDR3 is TGTGCCAGCAGTGAAGGACAGGGGGATCTTTATGGCTACACCTTC. It yields the protein CASSEGQGDLYGYTF.

The rearrangement joins TRBV7-2 to TRBJ2-7; D gene ambiguous. V lost 3 bases and J 2 bases, leaving 8 bases between the germline ends. Germline V gives CDR1 SGHTA, CDR2 FQGNSA. The CDR3 is 13 amino acids. In DNA, the CDR3 is TGTGCCAGCAGCTTGGCGGTAGCCTACGAGCAGTACTTC. Protein sequence: CASSLAVAYEQYF.

This clonotype was detected once. V usage is TRBV7-2 and J usage is TRBJ1-4; 10 positions match TRBD1. The length of the CDR3 is 16 residues. With V trimmed by 3 bases and J by 13 bases, 14 bases remained unmatched. Germline V lookup: CDR1 SGHTA, CDR2 FQGNSA. CDR3 DNA sequence: TGTGCCAGCAGCTTGGGGGGACAGGGGACGAGGTTAGGACTGTTTTTT. Translating gives CASSLGGQGTRLGLFF.

This chain connects TRBV20-1 to TRBJ2-2, with 16 bases fitting TRBD2. The V and J ends lost 5 bases and 8 bases, in that order; junction bases with no gene match: 2. CDR3 size: 14 residues. CDR1 DFQATT and CDR2 SNEGSKA come from the germline V gene (reference sequence). In nucleotides, the CDR3 is TGCAGTGCTGGGACTAGCGGGGGGGTAGGGGAGCTGTTTTTT. Protein: CSAGTSGGVGELFF.

The CDR3 loop reads CASSTIRALVNTEAFF. The CDR3 DNA sequence: TGTGCCAGCAGCACCATCCGAGCTCTGGTGAACACTGAAGCTTTCTTT. This chain uses TRBV7-9 with TRBJ1-1; D not resolved. The V and J ends lost 5 bases and 0 bases respectively, with 16 bases between them. Germline loops: CDR1 SEHNR, CDR2 FQNEAQ (reference sequence). The CDR3 covers 16 residues.

V usage is TRBV7-9 and J usage is TRBJ1-4; 10 bases align to TRBD1. CDR1 SEHNR and CDR2 FQNEAQ come from the germline V gene (reference sequence). J gave up 7 bases and V 6 bases, and 8 bases lay outside the gene matches. This CDR3 has 15 residues. The CDR3 spells CASRSGTGDPEKLFF. The CDR3 nucleotides are TGTGCCAGCAGATCGGGGACAGGGGATCCTGAAAAACTGTTTTTT.

The chain employs TRBV19 and TRBJ2-5, with D tentatively TRBD1 (6 bases). With the DNA end fitting TRBJ2-7 better, the J assignment may be wrong. Per the germline V gene, CDR1 is LNHDA and CDR2 is SQIVND (reference sequence). The CDR3 is 17 amino acids. CDR3 loop: CASSIAEDSHYSYEQYF. The CDR3 bases are TGTGCCAGTAGTATAGCTGAGGACAGCCACTACTCCTACGAGCAGTACTTC.